A selection of T cell receptor beta chains follows, all from one sample in a study of identical twins. TCRdb re-called the 5' RACE reads with MiXCR, one entry per CDR3 protein. The sample lists 650,000 to 750,000 distinct CDR3 sequences; approximately 22% were seen once. The same data also went into a second study, on T cells expressing NK-cell markers.

The sequencing input was PBMCs. The receptors stem from a woman between 18 and 29 years old in good health. Each CDR3 is given with its conserved first and last residue. The order of the fields is V gene, D gene, J gene, clone size, CDR3 length, CDR3 protein, CDR3 DNA. The D gene is left open where the match is weak. Expanded clones are given a class, and other clones once, few, many or no size at all.

V gene: TRBV24-1
D gene: NA
J gene: TRBJ2-4
clone size: NA
CDR3 length: 15
CDR3 protein: CATSDGGLAKNIQYF
CDR3 DNA: TGTGCCACCAGCGACGGGGGCCTAGCCAAAAACATTCAGTACTTC

V gene: TRBV7-9
D gene: TRBD2
J gene: TRBJ2-1
clone size: once
CDR3 length: 15
CDR3 protein: CASSFLAGALNEQFF
CDR3 DNA: TGTGCCAGCAGCTTCTTAGCGGGCGCCTTGAATGAGCAGTTCTTC

V gene: TRBV12-3/TRBV12-4
D gene: TRBD2
J gene: TRBJ2-3
clone size: few
CDR3 length: 17
CDR3 protein: CASSHGLAGGPTDTQYF
CDR3 DNA: TGTGCCAGCAGCCACGGACTAGCGGGGGGGCCAACAGATACGCAGTATTTT

V gene: TRBV2
D gene: NA
J gene: TRBJ2-7
clone size: NA
CDR3 length: 14
CDR3 protein: CASSDSYFSYEQYF
CDR3 DNA: TGTGCCAGCAGTGATTCGTATTTCTCCTACGAGCAGTACTTC

V gene: TRBV7-8
D gene: NA
J gene: TRBJ2-7
clone size: few
CDR3 length: 15
CDR3 protein: CASSTIGVVSEEQYF
CDR3 DNA: TGTGCCAGCAGCACCATCGGTGTAGTTTCGGAGGAGCAGTACTTC

V gene: TRBV12-3/TRBV12-4
D gene: TRBD2
J gene: TRBJ2-1
clone size: many
CDR3 length: 16
CDR3 protein: CASSPPSGGYENEQFF
CDR3 DNA: TGTGCCAGCAGTCCTCCTAGCGGGGGGTATGAGAATGAGCAGTTCTTC

V gene: TRBV21-1
D gene: NA
J gene: TRBJ2-7
clone size: NA
CDR3 length: 18
CDR3 protein: CASSQGLAGGVKRDEQYF
CDR3 DNA: TGTGCCAGCAGCCAGGGACTAGCGGGAGGGGTTAAACGAGACGAGCAGTACTTC

V gene: TRBV7-6
D gene: TRBD2
J gene: TRBJ2-1
clone size: NA
CDR3 length: 18
CDR3 protein: CASSLGSRAGARFHEQFF
CDR3 DNA: TGTGCCAGCAGCTTAGGATCCCGAGCGGGAGCGAGGTTCCATGAGCAGTTCTTC

V gene: TRBV19
D gene: NA
J gene: TRBJ2-1
clone size: few
CDR3 length: 12
CDR3 protein: CASWGGGNEQFF
CDR3 DNA: TGTGCCAGCTGGGGGGGCGGGAATGAGCAGTTCTTC

V gene: TRBV20-1
D gene: TRBD2
J gene: TRBJ2-7
clone size: few
CDR3 length: 15
CDR3 protein: CSAPSLAGEDYEQYF
CDR3 DNA: TGCAGTGCTCCCTCACTAGCGGGAGAGGACTACGAGCAGTACTTC

V gene: TRBV5-1
D gene: NA
J gene: TRBJ2-1
clone size: NA
CDR3 length: 15
CDR3 protein: CASSLLSGPYNEQFF
CDR3 DNA: TGCGCCAGCAGCCTTCTGAGCGGACCCTACAATGAGCAGTTCTTC

V gene: TRBV20-1
D gene: NA
J gene: TRBJ1-5
clone size: few
CDR3 length: 15
CDR3 protein: CSASRPSGGNQPQHF
CDR3 DNA: TGCAGTGCAAGCCGACCGTCGGGGGGCAATCAGCCCCAGCATTTT

V gene: TRBV11-2
D gene: NA
J gene: TRBJ2-7
clone size: few
CDR3 length: 12
CDR3 protein: CASSLQRHEQYF
CDR3 DNA: TGTGCCAGCAGCTTACAGCGGCACGAGCAGTACTTC

V gene: TRBV20-1
D gene: NA
J gene: TRBJ2-3
clone size: NA
CDR3 length: 14
CDR3 protein: CSARVAGRTDTQYF
CDR3 DNA: TGCAGTGCTAGGGTGGCGGGCCGAACAGATACGCAGTATTTT

V gene: TRBV11-1
D gene: NA
J gene: TRBJ2-7
clone size: many
CDR3 length: 18
CDR3 protein: CASSQPKGVAGGLYEQYF
CDR3 DNA: TGTGCCAGCAGCCAACCAAAGGGGGTGGCAGGCGGTCTCTACGAGCAGTACTTC

V gene: TRBV12-3/TRBV12-4
D gene: TRBD1
J gene: TRBJ2-7
clone size: NA
CDR3 length: 18
CDR3 protein: CASSPGGQGDDTLYEQYF
CDR3 DNA: TGTGCCAGCAGCCCAGGGGGACAGGGGGACGATACCCTCTACGAGCAGTACTTC

V gene: TRBV5-1
D gene: NA
J gene: TRBJ2-1
clone size: NA
CDR3 length: 16
CDR3 protein: CASSEYGRSSYNEQFF
CDR3 DNA: TGCGCCAGCAGCGAGTACGGCCGAAGCTCCTACAATGAGCAGTTCTTC

V gene: TRBV5-1
D gene: TRBD2
J gene: TRBJ2-3
clone size: NA
CDR3 length: 16
CDR3 protein: CASSTGLRLSTDTQYF
CDR3 DNA: TGCGCCAGCAGCACGGGACTACGACTTAGCACAGATACGCAGTATTTT

V gene: TRBV20-1
D gene: NA
J gene: TRBJ2-3
clone size: NA
CDR3 length: 14
CDR3 protein: CSAWDTSSTDTQYF
CDR3 DNA: TGCAGTGCTTGGGACACCTCTAGCACAGATACGCAGTATTTT

V gene: TRBV20-1
D gene: NA
J gene: TRBJ2-3
clone size: NA
CDR3 length: 11
CDR3 protein: CSASGFGTQYF
CDR3 DNA: TGCAGTGCTAGTGGCTTCGGTACGCAGTATTTT

V gene: TRBV5-1
D gene: TRBD2
J gene: TRBJ2-1
clone size: once
CDR3 length: 18
CDR3 protein: CASSSPPQLAGFYNEQFF
CDR3 DNA: TGCGCCAGCAGCTCCCCCCCCCAACTAGCGGGATTCTACAATGAGCAGTTCTTC

V gene: TRBV30
D gene: NA
J gene: TRBJ1-2
clone size: few
CDR3 length: 13
CDR3 protein: CAWRQRMDYGYTF
CDR3 DNA: TGTGCCTGGAGGCAGCGTATGGACTATGGCTACACCTTC

V gene: TRBV12-3/TRBV12-4
D gene: NA
J gene: TRBJ2-3
clone size: few
CDR3 length: 13
CDR3 protein: CASSIRVPNTQYF
CDR3 DNA: TGTGCCAGCAGTATCCGGGTCCCCAATACGCAGTATTTT

V gene: TRBV7-2
D gene: TRBD1
J gene: TRBJ1-1
clone size: NA
CDR3 length: 12
CDR3 protein: CASSLAGTGSFF
CDR3 DNA: TGTGCCAGCAGCTTAGCAGGGACAGGGTCATTCTTT

V gene: TRBV12-3/TRBV12-4
D gene: NA
J gene: TRBJ2-7
clone size: NA
CDR3 length: 12
CDR3 protein: CASSIRYNEQYF
CDR3 DNA: TGTGCCAGCAGTATCCGATACAACGAGCAGTACTTC

V gene: TRBV12-3/TRBV12-4
D gene: TRBD1
J gene: TRBJ1-2
clone size: many
CDR3 length: 16
CDR3 protein: CASSPTGGRQVYGYTF
CDR3 DNA: TGTGCCAGCAGTCCTACAGGGGGCCGCCAAGTCTATGGCTACACCTTC

V gene: TRBV20-1
D gene: TRBD1
J gene: TRBJ2-1
clone size: NA
CDR3 length: 15
CDR3 protein: CSARDPRDSSNEQFF
CDR3 DNA: TGCAGTGCTAGAGACCCTCGGGACAGTAGCAATGAGCAGTTCTTC

V gene: TRBV12-3/TRBV12-4
D gene: TRBD2
J gene: TRBJ2-1
clone size: NA
CDR3 length: 15
CDR3 protein: CASSFGASGSISRFF
CDR3 DNA: TGTGCCAGCAGTTTCGGTGCTAGCGGGAGTATAAGTCGGTTCTTC

V gene: TRBV20-1
D gene: NA
J gene: TRBJ2-1
clone size: many
CDR3 length: 14
CDR3 protein: CSASGPSSYNEQFF
CDR3 DNA: TGCAGTGCTAGCGGGCCCAGCTCCTACAATGAGCAGTTCTTC

V gene: TRBV6-1
D gene: TRBD1
J gene: TRBJ2-1
clone size: NA
CDR3 length: 13
CDR3 protein: CASSGTGRNEQFF
CDR3 DNA: TGTGCCAGCAGTGGGACAGGGAGGAATGAGCAGTTCTTC

V gene: TRBV12-3/TRBV12-4
D gene: NA
J gene: TRBJ2-3
clone size: many
CDR3 length: 12
CDR3 protein: CASSLDTDTQYF
CDR3 DNA: TGCGCCAGCAGCTTGGACACAGATACGCAGTATTTT

V gene: TRBV7-9
D gene: NA
J gene: TRBJ2-3
clone size: NA
CDR3 length: 16
CDR3 protein: CASSSGTGKSTDTQYF
CDR3 DNA: TGTGCCAGCAGCTCTGGGACGGGGAAAAGCACAGATACGCAGTATTTT

V gene: TRBV7-6
D gene: TRBD1
J gene: TRBJ1-4
clone size: few
CDR3 length: 13
CDR3 protein: CASSLTGGEKLFF
CDR3 DNA: TGTGCCAGCAGCTTAACAGGGGGTGAAAAACTGTTTTTT

V gene: TRBV20-1
D gene: NA
J gene: TRBJ2-3
clone size: NA
CDR3 length: 11
CDR3 protein: CSARISDTQYF
CDR3 DNA: TGCAGTGCTAGAATAAGTGATACGCAGTATTTT

V gene: TRBV12-3/TRBV12-4
D gene: NA
J gene: TRBJ1-1
clone size: NA
CDR3 length: 13
CDR3 protein: CATPTQGGTEAFF
CDR3 DNA: TGTGCCACCCCAACGCAAGGGGGGACTGAAGCTTTCTTT

V gene: TRBV9
D gene: TRBD2
J gene: TRBJ2-7
clone size: NA
CDR3 length: 15
CDR3 protein: CASSVDSGMGYEQYF
CDR3 DNA: TGTGCCAGCAGCGTAGATAGCGGGATGGGCTACGAGCAGTACTTC

V gene: TRBV20-1
D gene: NA
J gene: TRBJ2-2
clone size: few
CDR3 length: 11
CDR3 protein: CSAGGTGELFF
CDR3 DNA: TGCAGCGCTGGGGGAACCGGGGAGCTGTTTTTT

V gene: TRBV13
D gene: NA
J gene: TRBJ2-2
clone size: NA
CDR3 length: 15
CDR3 protein: CASSFTGTNTGELFF
CDR3 DNA: TGTGCCAGCAGCTTTACAGGGACGAACACCGGGGAGCTGTTTTTT